This TCR beta chain is drawn from a study of cytomegalovirus exposure and HLA in healthy donors. Germline V lookup: CDR1 MDHEN, CDR2 SYDVKM. The CDR3 sequence is 15 residues long. V shed 2 bases and J shed 2 bases, with 10 bases lying between them. PCR primers comprised 60 Vbeta and 13 Jbeta primers. Produced via immunoSEQ multiplex PCR; TCRdb's table is partial and in-frame only. This repertoire comprises some 55,000 clones; its ten largest clones make up roughly 12%. The V and J genes are TRBV28 and TRBJ1-5; D might be TRBD1 (6 bases). The specimen was PBMCs. This receptor was identified in a man aged 18 to 29 in good health and CMV-seropositive. Written as DNA, the CDR3 is TGTGCCAGCAGTTTACAGGGGAGTGGCAATCAGCCCCAGCATTTT. Amino acids: CASSLQGSGNQPQHF. Using reference TRBV28 and TRBJ1-5 for the parts outside the CDR3, the full variable domain is DVKVTQSSRYLVKRTGEKVFLECVQDMDHENMFWYRQDPGLGLRLIYFSYDVKMKEKGDIPEGYSVSREKKERFSLILESASTNQTSMYLCASSLQGSGNQPQHFGDGTRLSIL.